This TCR beta chain was profiled in a study of blood T cells in healthy people across ages. Whole-study findings and limits: Researchers said unsorted PBMCs prevented a conclusive naive versus antigen-experienced comparison.

A sample-barcoded 5' primer and a J-beta primer mix were used in a second PCR of roughly 6 to 11 cycles. Each CDR3 protein gets one entry after TCRdb re-called the 5' RACE reads with MiXCR. Of approximately 1.5 million distinct CDR3 sequences listed, roughly 32% are singletons. Comment on this clonotype: The antigen is unknown.

Each donor gave around 9.3 milliliters of peripheral blood. The CDR3 sequence is 16 residues long. Germline-derived CDR1 and CDR2 are MGHDK and SYGVNS. V dropped 6 bases and J dropped 6 bases, with 23 bases sitting between them. The source of this sequence is a woman in her thirties in good health. Sample: blood. The chain links TRBV25-1 to TRBJ1-2, with unresolved D. The chain's CDR3 is CASRPGATLYFNGYTF. The CDR3 bases are TGTGCCAGCAGGCCAGGTGCAACTCTATATTTTAATGGCTACACCTTC.